The clone carrying this T cell receptor (beta chain) was found a few times. The antigen is unknown. This sample stems from a study of T-cell reconstitution after alpha-beta-depleted transplantation in children. Findings and limits, study-wide: By one year post-transplant, T-cell counts and diversity largely arose from T cells that were newly produced. At day 60, the high TCRbeta diversity found in some patients originated from recipient T cells and thymic progenitors that had survived. It was reported that alpha-beta T cells came from several hundred expanded graft clones (about two months after transplant).

This CDR3 comprises 14 residues. The germline V gene has CDR1 KGHSH and CDR2 LQKENI. The trim removed 4 bases at V and 2 bases at J, leaving 4 bases unmatched. A TCRbeta library incorporating unique molecular identifiers was prepared. Using its own MiXCR run on the PCR reads, TCRdb lists one record per CDR3 protein. This repertoire shows roughly 100,000 distinct CDR3 sequences, 6% found once; its top ten account for roughly 5.5%. The sequence derives from a female patient aged 2 to 10 who had a stem cell transplant for Fanconi anemia, so the T cells may come from the graft donor. The chain carries TRBV18 and TRBJ2-7; 8 bases are a match to TRBD1. The specimen comprised PBMCs, mostly from graft donor cells, sampled 60 days after TCRalphabeta/CD19-depleted stem cell transplant. CDR3 coding DNA: TGTGCCAGCTCACGGACAGGGTTTACCTACGAGCAGTACTTC. Its protein product is CASSRTGFTYEQYF.